Below are 4 T cell receptor beta chains sequenced from a single sample in a study of beta chain features in type 1 diabetes. Expressed TCRB transcripts were sequenced because the isolated RNA had all been reverse transcribed beforehand. Data came from immunoSEQ multiplex PCR; TCRdb stores just in-frame clones and leaves some out. The data contain 350,000 to 400,000 clones, over 13% of them singletons. The sequenced sample was naive CD4+ T cells from blood. All receptors derive from a woman aged 18-29 years in good health.

This clone was seen more than once but under ten times. CDR3 sequence: CASTPRTGGIGELFF. The CDR3 nucleotides are TGTGCCAGCACCCCCCGGACAGGGGGAATAGGGGAGCTGTTTTTT. V and J are TRBV7-9 and TRBJ2-2, with TRBD1 matching over 10 bases. After removal of 7 bases from V and 8 bases from J, the junction contained 10 bases not matched to a gene. Germline assignment: CDR1 SEHNR and CDR2 FQNEAQ (reference sequence). This CDR3 contains 15 residues.

The V and J genes are TRBV2 and TRBJ2-7, with D possibly matching TRBD1 (5 bases). Trimming took off 3 bases at V and 4 bases at J, with 10 bases between the two ends. This CDR3 contains 13 residues. Germline assignment: CDR1 SNHLY and CDR2 FYNNEI. In nucleotides, the CDR3 is TGTGCCAGCAGTGAGCAGGGTCTTTACGAGCAGTACTTC. It is translated as CASSEQGLYEQYF. The full variable domain, in which reference TRBV2 and TRBJ2-7 provide the parts outside the CDR3, is EPEVTQTPSHQVTQMGQEVILRCVPISNHLYFYWYRQILGQKVEFLVSFYNNEISEKSEIFDDQFSVERPDGSNFTLKIRSTKLEDSAMYFCASSEQGLYEQYFGPGTRLTVT.

V gene TRBV4-1 combines with J gene TRBJ1-5; the D is unclear. The CDR3 is 16 residues long. Trimming removed 0 bases from V and 6 bases from J, with 15 bases in between. The germline V gene encodes CDR1 MGHRA and CDR2 YSYEKL. In DNA form, the CDR3 reads TGCGCCAGCAGCCAAGATATTGGGCTACGCAGTCAGCCCCAGCATTTT. Its translation is CASSQDIGLRSQPQHF.

There are a few counts of this clone. The chain couples TRBV28 to TRBJ2-2, with 12 nucleotides matching TRBD1. The junction had 2 bases not matched to a gene; V was cut back by 6 bases and J by 6 bases. From germline, CDR1 is MDHEN and CDR2 SYDVKM. There are 14 residues in the CDR3. This chain's CDR3 is CASRGTGGPGELFF. CDR3 bases: TGTGCCAGCAGGGGGACAGGGGGCCCCGGGGAGCTGTTTTTT.